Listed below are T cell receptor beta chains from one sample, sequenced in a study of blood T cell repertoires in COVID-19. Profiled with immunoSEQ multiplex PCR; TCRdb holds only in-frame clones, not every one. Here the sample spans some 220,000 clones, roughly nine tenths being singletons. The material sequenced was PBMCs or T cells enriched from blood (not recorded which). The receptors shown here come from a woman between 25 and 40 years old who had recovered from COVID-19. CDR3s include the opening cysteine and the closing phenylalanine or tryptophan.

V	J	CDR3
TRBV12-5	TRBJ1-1	CASGGLLGLEAFF
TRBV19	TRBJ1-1	CASMGAMSYTEAFF
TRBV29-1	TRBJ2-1	CSMPGQGFNEQFF
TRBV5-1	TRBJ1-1	CASSLGPGRTEAFF
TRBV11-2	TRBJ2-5	CASSIRTGSTETQYF
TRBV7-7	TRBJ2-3	CASSPRDITDTQYF
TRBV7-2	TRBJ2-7	CASSLSSSAGLGKQYF
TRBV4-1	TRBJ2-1	CASSLEAGGPYNEQFF
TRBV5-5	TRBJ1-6	CASSPSPGGNSPLHF
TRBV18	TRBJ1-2	CASSPSDGYTF
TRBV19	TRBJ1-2	CASSGLWGQNYGYTF
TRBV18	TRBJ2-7	CASSSGGSYEQYF
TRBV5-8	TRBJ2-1	CASSSDGGRYNEQFF
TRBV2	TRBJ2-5	CASSVRSGVSKTQYF
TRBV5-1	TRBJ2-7	CASSLRRQGGTYEQYF
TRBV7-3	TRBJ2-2	CASSLNGGAATGELFF
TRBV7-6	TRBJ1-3	CASSQQGFGNTIYF
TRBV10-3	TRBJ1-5	CAISESAGGNQPQHF
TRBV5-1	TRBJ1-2	CASSFTVETGANYGYTF
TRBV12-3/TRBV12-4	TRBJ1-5	CASSRSGIEPQHF
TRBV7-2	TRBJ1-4	CASSLRTGREKLFF
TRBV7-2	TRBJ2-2	CASSLARFYTGELFF
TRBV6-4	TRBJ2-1	CASSDFLFNEQFF
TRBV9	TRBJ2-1	CASSAEGAGTGSEQFF
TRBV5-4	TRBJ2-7	CASSLLSRDRSYEQYF
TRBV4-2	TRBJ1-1	CASTPRDRKNTEAFF
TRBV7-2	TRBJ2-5	CASSLSSGREETQYF
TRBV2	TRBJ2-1	CASSEARYNEQFF
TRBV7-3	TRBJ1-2	CASSPNGLQAYGYTF
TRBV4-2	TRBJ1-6	CASSQDGQAIYNSPLHF
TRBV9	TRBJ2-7	CASSSRDRAYEQYF
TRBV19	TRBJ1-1	CASSIGYYEGVDTEAFF
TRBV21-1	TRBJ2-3	CASSITRDRGGTDTQYF
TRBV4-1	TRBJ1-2	CASSQGRTGDGYTF
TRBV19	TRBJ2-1	CASSAGTGTNNEQFF
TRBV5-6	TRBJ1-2	CASSLTGQGGSGYTF
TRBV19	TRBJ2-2	CASSLGLSGGPGELFF
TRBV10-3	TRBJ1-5	CAISEAHRQGPSNQPQHF
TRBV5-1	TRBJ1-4	CASSRGFNEKLFF
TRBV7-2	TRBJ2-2	CASSLNTGELFF
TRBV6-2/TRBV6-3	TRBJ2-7	CASSPGTYSSYEQYF
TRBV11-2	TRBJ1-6	CASSGRQGGNSPLHF
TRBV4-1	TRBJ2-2	CASSQPWTGKIGELFF
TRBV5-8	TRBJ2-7	CASSPRDRAAYEQYF
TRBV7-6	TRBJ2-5	CASSLQGIQETQYF
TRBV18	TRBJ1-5	CASSPPQGEYQPQHF
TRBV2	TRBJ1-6	CASSEEAISPLHF
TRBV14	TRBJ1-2	CASSQDAGYGYTF
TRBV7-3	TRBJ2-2	CASSLLNAANTGELFF
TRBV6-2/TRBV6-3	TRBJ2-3	CASSSGVDTQYF
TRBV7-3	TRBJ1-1	CASSSTGSTEAFF